Below, one T cell receptor (beta chain) is given with its context. The antigen is undetermined. The sample originates from a study of shared clonotypes between healthy human individuals. Study observations and caveats: What naive subsets generally showed was a larger estimated richness than memory subsets showed. Represented diversity, genetic and exposure-history alike, was limited by few donors.

The CDR3 extends over 16 amino acids. The genomic DNA of each subset was split evenly across several immunoSEQ plates. In the original processing: ImmunoSEQ output lacked quality scores and full-length reads, limiting matched filtering. Assay: immunoSEQ multiplex PCR; the TCRdb copy retains only in-frame clones and omits some. For V, J and clone size, that table is used; D and trimming come from the DNA. The table shows some 320,000 clones, with roughly 84% occurring only once. The receptor's source is a man aged 18 to 29 in good health. This chain links TRBV1 with TRBJ1-4; TRBD1 is the table's D call, not checked against the DNA. TRBV1 corresponds to a pseudogene. Sample: memory CD8+ T cells sorted from blood. Subset of the sample: CD45RO+ cells pooled with CCR7-negative TemRA cells. CDR3 bases: TGCACCAGCAGCCCGGCTCGGACAGGGGATCATGAAAAACTGTTTTTT. Encoded protein: CTSSPARTGDHEKLFF.